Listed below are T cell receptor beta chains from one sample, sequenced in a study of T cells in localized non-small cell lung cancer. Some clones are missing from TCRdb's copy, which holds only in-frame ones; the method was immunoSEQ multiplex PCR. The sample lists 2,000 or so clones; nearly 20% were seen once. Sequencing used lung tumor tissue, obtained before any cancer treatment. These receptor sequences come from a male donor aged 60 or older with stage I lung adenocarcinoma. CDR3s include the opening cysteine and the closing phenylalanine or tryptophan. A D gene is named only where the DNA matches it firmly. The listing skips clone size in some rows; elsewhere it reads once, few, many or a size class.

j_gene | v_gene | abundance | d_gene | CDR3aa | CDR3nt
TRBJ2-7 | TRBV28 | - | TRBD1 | CASSFPRTGPREQYF | TGTGCCAGCAGTTTCCCCCGGACAGGACCTAGGGAGCAGTACTTC
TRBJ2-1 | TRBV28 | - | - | CASASTAQGYYNEQFF | TGTGCCAGCGCCTCAACAGCACAGGGCTACTACAATGAGCAGTTCTTC
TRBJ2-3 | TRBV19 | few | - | CASSPRLSGLGTDTQYF | TGTGCCAGTAGTCCTCGGCTCTCAGGGCTGGGCACAGATACGCAGTATTTT
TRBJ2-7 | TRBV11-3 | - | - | CASSYSTSLRYEQYF | TGTGCCAGCAGCTATTCGACTAGTCTTCGCTACGAGCAGTACTTC
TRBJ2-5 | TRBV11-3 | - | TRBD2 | CASSLGPAGYQETQYF | TGTGCCAGCAGCTTGGGGCCAGCGGGGTACCAAGAGACCCAGTACTTC
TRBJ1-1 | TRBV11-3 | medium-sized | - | CASSLGLSNTEAFF | TGTGCCAGCAGCTTAGGGTTATCGAACACTGAAGCTTTCTTT
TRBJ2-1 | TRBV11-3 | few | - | CASSGALGPYMDEQFF | TGTGCCAGCAGTGGGGCCCTAGGGCCCTACATGGATGAGCAGTTCTTC
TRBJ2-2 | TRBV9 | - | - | CASSPRGAHGELFF | TGTGCCAGCAGCCCCCGGGGGGCTCACGGGGAGCTGTTTTTT
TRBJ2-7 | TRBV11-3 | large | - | CASSPRTDLYEQYF | TGTGCCAGCAGCCCACGGACAGATCTCTACGAGCAGTACTTC
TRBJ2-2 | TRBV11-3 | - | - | CASSLSNRQTGELFF | TGTGCCAGCAGCTTATCTAACCGACAGACCGGGGAGCTGTTTTTT
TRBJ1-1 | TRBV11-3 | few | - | CASSPGFFGTEAFF | TGTGCCAGCAGCCCAGGCTTTTTCGGGACTGAAGCTTTCTTT
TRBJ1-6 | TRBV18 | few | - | CASSPIQPSSYNSPLHF | TGTGCCAGCTCACCAATCCAGCCAAGCTCCTATAATTCACCCCTCCACTTT
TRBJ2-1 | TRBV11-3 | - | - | CASSLGAGGSYNEQFF | TGTGCCAGCAGCTTAGGGGCTGGAGGCTCCTACAATGAGCAGTTCTTC
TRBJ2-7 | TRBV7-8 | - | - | CASSPTPLYEQYF | TGTGCCAGCAGCCCTACACCTCTCTACGAGCAGTACTTC
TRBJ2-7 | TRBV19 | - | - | CASSLSTEAYEQYF | TGTGCCAGTAGTCTCTCGACAGAGGCCTACGAGCAGTACTTC
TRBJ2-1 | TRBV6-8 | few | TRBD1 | CASSRPGTGDDEQFF | TGTGCCAGCAGTCGCCCCGGGACAGGTGACGATGAGCAGTTCTTC
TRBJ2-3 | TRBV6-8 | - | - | CASMGTGTDTQYF | TGTGCCAGCATGGGAACCGGCACAGATACGCAGTATTTT
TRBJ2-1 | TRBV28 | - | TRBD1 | CASSSGTGGGFYEQFF | TGTGCCAGCAGTTCGGGGACAGGGGGCGGCTTTTATGAGCAGTTCTTC
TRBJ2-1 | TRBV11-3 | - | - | CASSLLFPAGTYNEQFF | TGTGCCAGCAGCTTATTATTCCCGGCGGGGACCTACAATGAGCAGTTCTTC
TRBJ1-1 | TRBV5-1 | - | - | CASSLAELNTEAFF | TGCGCCAGCAGCTTGGCGGAGCTAAACACTGAAGCTTTCTTT
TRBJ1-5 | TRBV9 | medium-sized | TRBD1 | CASSGQGAFFSNQPQHF | TGTGCCAGCAGTGGACAGGGGGCTTTCTTTAGCAATCAGCCCCAGCATTTT
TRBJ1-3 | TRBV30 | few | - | CAWSLGAPSGNTIYF | TGTGCCTGGAGTTTAGGGGCTCCCTCTGGAAACACCATATATTTT
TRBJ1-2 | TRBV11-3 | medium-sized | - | CASSSSAGKTDYGYTF | TGTGCCAGCAGCTCGTCGGCGGGGAAGACAGATTATGGCTACACCTTC
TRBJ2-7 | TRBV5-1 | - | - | CASSLSGSSYEQYF | TGCGCCAGCAGCTTATCCGGTAGCTCCTACGAGCAGTACTTC
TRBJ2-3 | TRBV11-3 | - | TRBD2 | CASSQSTSGGNTDTQYF | TGTGCCAGCAGCCAATCAACTAGCGGGGGAAACACAGATACGCAGTATTTT
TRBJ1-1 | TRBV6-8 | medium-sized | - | CASARQYTEAFF | TGTGCCAGCGCCCGACAGTACACTGAAGCTTTCTTT
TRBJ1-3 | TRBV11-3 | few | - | CASSQGQSTGNTIYF | TGTGCCAGCAGCCAAGGACAGAGCACTGGAAACACCATATATTTT
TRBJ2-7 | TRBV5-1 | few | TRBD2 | CASSFRSSGHYEQYF | TGCGCCAGCAGCTTCAGGTCTAGCGGACACTACGAGCAGTACTTC
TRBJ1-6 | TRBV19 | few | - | CASSITVVADSPLHF | TGTGCCAGTAGTATAACAGTTGTGGCGGATTCACCCCTCCACTTT
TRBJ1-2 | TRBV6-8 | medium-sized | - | CASSYSRRVNLGGYTF | TGTGCCAGCAGTTACTCGAGGAGGGTCAACCTAGGTGGCTACACCTTC
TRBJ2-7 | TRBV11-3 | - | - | CASSIQGWGYEQYF | TGTGCCAGCAGCATCCAGGGTTGGGGCTACGAGCAGTACTTC
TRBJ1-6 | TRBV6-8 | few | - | CAISDSGANSPLHF | TGTGCCATCAGTGACTCAGGGGCAAATTCACCCCTCCACTTT
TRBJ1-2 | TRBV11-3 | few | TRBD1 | CASSSQQGLASYTF | TGTGCCAGCAGCTCACAACAGGGGCTTGCTAGCTACACCTTC
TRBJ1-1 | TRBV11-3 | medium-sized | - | CASSPLRGHTEAFF | TGTGCCAGCAGCCCCCTGCGGGGGCACACTGAAGCTTTCTTT
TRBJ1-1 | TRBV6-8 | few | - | CASLPLGRGVNTEAFF | TGTGCCAGCCTCCCTCTCGGGAGGGGGGTGAACACTGAAGCTTTCTTT
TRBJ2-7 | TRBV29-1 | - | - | CSVRPQGNSYEQYF | TGCAGCGTTCGACCCCAGGGGAACTCCTACGAGCAGTACTTC
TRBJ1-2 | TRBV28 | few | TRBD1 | CASSSDRDGYTF | TGTGCCAGCAGCTCGGACAGGGACGGCTACACCTTC
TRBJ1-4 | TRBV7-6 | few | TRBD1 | CASSPDRVDEKLFF | TGTGCCAGCAGCCCGGACAGGGTGGATGAAAAACTGTTTTTT
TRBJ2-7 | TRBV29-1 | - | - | CSVEEGNTYEQYF | TGCAGCGTTGAAGAGGGCAACACCTACGAGCAGTACTTC
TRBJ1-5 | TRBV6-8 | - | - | CASNIEGVDGNQPQHF | TGTGCCAGCAATATAGAGGGGGTGGATGGCAATCAGCCCCAGCATTTT
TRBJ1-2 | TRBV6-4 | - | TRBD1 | CASQPDRAGYGYTF | TGTGCCAGCCAACCGGACAGGGCTGGCTATGGCTACACCTTC
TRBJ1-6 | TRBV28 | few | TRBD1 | CASTPGTGISPLHF | TGTGCCAGCACCCCCGGGACAGGGATATCACCCCTCCACTTT
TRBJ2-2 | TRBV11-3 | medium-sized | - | CASSRGTASLNTGELFF | TGTGCCAGCAGCCGCGGGACAGCCTCCTTGAACACCGGGGAGCTGTTTTTT
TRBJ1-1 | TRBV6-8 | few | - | CASSYSRRGTEAFF | TGTGCCAGCAGTTACTCGAGAAGGGGGACTGAAGCTTTCTTT
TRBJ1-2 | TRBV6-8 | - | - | CASSRNGDYGYTF | TGTGCCAGCAGTCGGAACGGTGACTATGGCTACACCTTC
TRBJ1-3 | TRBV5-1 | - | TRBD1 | CASSLAQGAGNTIYF | TGCGCCAGCAGCTTGGCACAGGGGGCCGGAAACACCATATATTTT
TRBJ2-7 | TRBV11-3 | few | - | CASSLGVAWSTYEQYF | TGTGCCAGCAGCTTAGGGGTCGCCTGGTCCACCTACGAGCAGTACTTC
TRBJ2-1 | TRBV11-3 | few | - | CASSLQGDRYNEQFF | TGTGCCAGCAGCTTACAAGGGGACCGCTACAATGAGCAGTTCTTC
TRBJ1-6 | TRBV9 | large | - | CASSVTGSSYNSPLHF | TGTGCCAGCAGTGTAACAGGTAGCTCCTATAATTCACCCCTCCACTTT